This T cell receptor beta chain is from a study of T cell responses to AZD1222 COVID-19 vaccine. Study-wide points: CD4 TCRs linked to vaccination spanned spike, dominating at 160-218 and 743-854.

The CDR3 has 14 amino acids. Germline V gene sequence: CDR1 MNHEY, CDR2 SMNVEV (reference sequence). The germline V and J ends were trimmed by 8 bases and 5 bases, with 16 bases remaining between them. TCRdb keeps only in-frame clones here, not all; method: immunoSEQ multiplex PCR. The sample holds more than 100,000 clones, roughly 90% seen once. Notes on this clone: Its antigen is currently unknown.

The sequences come from peripheral blood, collected on day 0 of AZD1222 vaccination. The V and J genes are TRBV27 and TRBJ1-5; a possible D gene is TRBD1 (5 bases). This sequence was found in an adult in good health. CDR3 loop: CASARGGEYQPQHF. Here the CDR3 DNA reads TGTGCCAGCGCACGGGGGGGGGAGTATCAGCCCCAGCATTTT.